This T cell receptor beta chain was observed in a study of blood T cell repertoires in COVID-19. On the study more broadly: The samples span acute and convalescent COVID-19 from the United States, Italy and Spain. PBMCs, B-cell-depleted T cells, or T cells provided the cDNA or gDNA that made up the material.

The data were produced by immunoSEQ multiplex PCR, yet TCRdb's version contains in-frame clones alone and is incomplete. The sample carries about 50,000 clones, just over 85% recorded once. The specimen was peripheral blood. The source of this sequence is a man between 70 and 80 years old with acute or convalescent COVID-19.

The CDR3 loop is CASSTPTGGGGYTF. For the CDR3, the DNA is TGCGCCAGCAGCACCCCGACAGGGGGCGGGGGCTACACCTTC. The chain joins TRBV5-1 to TRBJ1-2, with 10 bases aligning to TRBD1. Germline V gene lookup returns CDR1 SGHRS and CDR2 YFSETQ. V lost 4 bases, J lost 8 bases, and 8 bases stayed unmatched. This CDR3 has 14 amino acids.